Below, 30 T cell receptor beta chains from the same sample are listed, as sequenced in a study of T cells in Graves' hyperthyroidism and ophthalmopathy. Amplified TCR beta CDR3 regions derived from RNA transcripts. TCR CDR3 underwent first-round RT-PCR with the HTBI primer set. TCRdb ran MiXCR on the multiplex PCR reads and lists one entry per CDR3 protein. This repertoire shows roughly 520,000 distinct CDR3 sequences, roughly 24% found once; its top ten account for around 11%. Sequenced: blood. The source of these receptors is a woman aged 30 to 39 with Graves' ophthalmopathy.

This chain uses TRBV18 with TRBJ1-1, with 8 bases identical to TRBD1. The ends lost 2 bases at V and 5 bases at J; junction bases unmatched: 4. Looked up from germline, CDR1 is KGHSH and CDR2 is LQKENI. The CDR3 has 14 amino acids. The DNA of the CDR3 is TGTGCCAGCTCACCAATGACAGGGGTAACTGAAGCTTTCTTT. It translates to CASSPMTGVTEAFF.

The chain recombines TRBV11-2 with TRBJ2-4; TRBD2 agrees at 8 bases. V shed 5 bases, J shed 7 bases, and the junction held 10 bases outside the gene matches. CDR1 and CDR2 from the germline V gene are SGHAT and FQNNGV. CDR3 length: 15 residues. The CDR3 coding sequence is TGTGCCAGCAGCGGCCCTGGGGCTAGCGGGAACATTCAGTACTTC. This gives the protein CASSGPGASGNIQYF.

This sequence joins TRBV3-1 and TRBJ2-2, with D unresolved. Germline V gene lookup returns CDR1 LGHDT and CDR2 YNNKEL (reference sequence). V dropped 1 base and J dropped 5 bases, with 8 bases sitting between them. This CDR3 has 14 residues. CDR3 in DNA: TGTGCCAGCAGCCAAGCTCTAGGAACCGGGGAGCTGTTTTTT. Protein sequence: CASSQALGTGELFF.

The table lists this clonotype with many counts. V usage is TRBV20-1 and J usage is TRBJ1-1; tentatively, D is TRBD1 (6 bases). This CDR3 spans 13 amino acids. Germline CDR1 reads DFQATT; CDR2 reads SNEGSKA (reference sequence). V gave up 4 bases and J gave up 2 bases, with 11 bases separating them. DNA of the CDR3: TGCAGTGCTACTGAACAGGGTAACACTGAAGCTTTCTTT. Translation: CSATEQGNTEAFF.

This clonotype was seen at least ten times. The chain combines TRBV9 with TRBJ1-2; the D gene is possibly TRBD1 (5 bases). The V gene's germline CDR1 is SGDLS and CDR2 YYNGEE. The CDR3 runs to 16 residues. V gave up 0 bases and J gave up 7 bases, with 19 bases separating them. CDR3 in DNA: TGTGCCAGCAGCGTAGCGGAGGGGCGCGGTATGGTTGGCTACACCTTC. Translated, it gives CASSVAEGRGMVGYTF.

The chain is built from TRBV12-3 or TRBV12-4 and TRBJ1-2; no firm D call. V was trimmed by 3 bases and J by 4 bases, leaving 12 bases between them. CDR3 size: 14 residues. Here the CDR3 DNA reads TGTGCCAGCAGTTTTGAGGGTTATGGCTATGGCTACACCTTC. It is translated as CASSFEGYGYGYTF.

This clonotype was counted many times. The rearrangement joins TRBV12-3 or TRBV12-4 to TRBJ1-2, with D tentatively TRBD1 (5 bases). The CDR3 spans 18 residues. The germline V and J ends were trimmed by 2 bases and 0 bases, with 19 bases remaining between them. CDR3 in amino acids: CASSLYTRLAGANYGYTF. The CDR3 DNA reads TGTGCCAGCAGTTTATACACCCGCTTAGCGGGGGCTAACTATGGCTACACCTTC.

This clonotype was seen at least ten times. The CDR3 reads CASKTGVNNEQYF. CDR3 nucleotides: TGTGCCAGCAAGACAGGGGTTAACAACGAGCAGTACTTC. J is TRBJ2-7 and V is TRBV2, with 8 bases lining up with TRBD1. After removal of 7 bases from V and 5 bases from J, the junction contained 7 bases not matched to a gene. This CDR3 has 13 amino acids. Germline V lookup: CDR1 SNHLY, CDR2 FYNNEI.

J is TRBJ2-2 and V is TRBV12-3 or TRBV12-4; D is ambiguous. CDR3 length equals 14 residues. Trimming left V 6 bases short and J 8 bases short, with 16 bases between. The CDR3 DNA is TGTGCCAGCAGGGTTGACTCCTCGGCGGGGGAGCTGTTTTTT. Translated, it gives CASRVDSSAGELFF.

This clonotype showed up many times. DNA for the CDR3: TGTGCCAGCAGTTTTAGGTCTCGGGGGGCGCGGGAGACCCAGTACTTC. Amino acids: CASSFRSRGARETQYF. V is TRBV28 and J is TRBJ2-5; weak D call: TRBD2 (7 bases). Deletions cut 3 bases from V and 5 bases from J, with 19 bases between. Looked up from germline, CDR1 is MDHEN and CDR2 is SYDVKM. The CDR3 is 16 amino acids.

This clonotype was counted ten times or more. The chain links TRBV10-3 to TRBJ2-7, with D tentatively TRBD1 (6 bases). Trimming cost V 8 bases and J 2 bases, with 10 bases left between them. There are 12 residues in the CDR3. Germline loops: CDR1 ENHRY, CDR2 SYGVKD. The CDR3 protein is CAISTGPYEQYF. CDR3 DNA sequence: TGTGCCATCTCCACAGGGCCCTACGAGCAGTACTTC.

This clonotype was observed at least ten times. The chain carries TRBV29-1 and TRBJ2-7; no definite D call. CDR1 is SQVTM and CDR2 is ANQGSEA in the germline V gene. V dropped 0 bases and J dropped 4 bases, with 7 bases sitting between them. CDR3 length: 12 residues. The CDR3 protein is CSVEDSGYEQYF. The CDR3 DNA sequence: TGCAGCGTTGAAGATTCCGGTTACGAGCAGTACTTC.

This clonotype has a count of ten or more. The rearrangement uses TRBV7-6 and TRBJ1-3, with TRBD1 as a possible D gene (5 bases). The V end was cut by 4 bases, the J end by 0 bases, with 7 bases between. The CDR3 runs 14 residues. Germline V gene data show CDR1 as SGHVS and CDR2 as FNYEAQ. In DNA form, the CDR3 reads TGTGCCAGCAGCTCAGGGAACTCTGGAAACACCATATATTTT. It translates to CASSSGNSGNTIYF.

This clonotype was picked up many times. DNA for the CDR3: TGTGCCAGCAGCGTAGCGGGCGGCGAGAACACCGGGGAGCTGTTTTTT. Its protein product is CASSVAGGENTGELFF. The chain joins TRBV9 to TRBJ2-2; no clear D gene. This CDR3 is built from 16 residues. Trimming left V 0 bases short and J 1 base short, with 10 bases between. From germline, CDR1 is SGDLS and CDR2 YYNGEE. The full variable domain, in which reference TRBV9 and TRBJ2-2 provide the parts outside the CDR3, is DSGVTQTPKHLITATGQRVTLRCSPRSGDLSVYWYQQSLDQGLQFLIQYYNGEERAKGNILERFSAQQFPDLHSELNLSSLELGDSALYFCASSVAGGENTGELFFGEGSRLTVL.

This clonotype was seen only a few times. The CDR3 region is CASSLLTAMNTEAFF. The CDR3 nucleotides are TGTGCCAGCAGCTTACTAACAGCAATGAACACTGAAGCTTTCTTT. The chain couples TRBV7-9 to TRBJ1-1; D is unresolved. Looked up from germline, CDR1 is SEHNR and CDR2 is FQNEAQ (reference sequence). V lost 2 bases and J 0 bases, leaving 10 bases between the germline ends. The CDR3 length is 15 residues.

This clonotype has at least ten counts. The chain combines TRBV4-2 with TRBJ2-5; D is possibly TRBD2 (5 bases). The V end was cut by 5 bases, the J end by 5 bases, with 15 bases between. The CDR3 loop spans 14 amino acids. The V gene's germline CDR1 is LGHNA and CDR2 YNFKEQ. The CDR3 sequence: CASSKAGDSETQYF. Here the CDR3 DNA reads TGTGCCAGCAGCAAGGCGGGTGATAGTGAGACCCAGTACTTC.

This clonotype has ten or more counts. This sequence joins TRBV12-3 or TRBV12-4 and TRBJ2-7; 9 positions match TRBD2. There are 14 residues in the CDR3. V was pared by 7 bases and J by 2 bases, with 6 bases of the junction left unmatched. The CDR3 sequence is CASTLAGAAYEQYF. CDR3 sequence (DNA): TGTGCCAGCACCTTAGCGGGAGCAGCCTACGAGCAGTACTTC.

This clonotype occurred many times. As DNA, the CDR3 is TGTGCCAGCAGCTTAGAGACAGGGCGGTACTATGGCTACACCTTC. The encoded protein is CASSLETGRYYGYTF. The genes are TRBV11-2 and TRBJ1-2; 7 positions match TRBD1. This CDR3 spans 15 amino acids. Trimming removed 0 bases from V and 3 bases from J; junction bases left unmatched: 4. Germline V CDR1 and CDR2: SGHAT, FQNNGV.

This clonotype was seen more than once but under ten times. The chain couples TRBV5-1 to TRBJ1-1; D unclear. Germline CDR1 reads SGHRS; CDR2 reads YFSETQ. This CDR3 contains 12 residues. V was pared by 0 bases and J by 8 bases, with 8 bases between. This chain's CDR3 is CASSLDRSEAFF. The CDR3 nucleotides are TGCGCCAGCAGCTTGGATCGGTCGGAAGCTTTCTTT.

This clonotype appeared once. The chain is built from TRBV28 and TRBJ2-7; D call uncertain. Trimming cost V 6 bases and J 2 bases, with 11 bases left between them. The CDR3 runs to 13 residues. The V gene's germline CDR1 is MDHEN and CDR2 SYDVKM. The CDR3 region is CASRERSAYEQYF. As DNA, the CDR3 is TGTGCCAGCAGAGAAAGGTCAGCCTACGAGCAGTACTTC.

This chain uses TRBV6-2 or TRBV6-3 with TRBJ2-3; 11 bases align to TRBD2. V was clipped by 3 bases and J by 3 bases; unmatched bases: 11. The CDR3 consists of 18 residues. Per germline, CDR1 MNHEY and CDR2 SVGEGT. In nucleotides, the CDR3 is TGTGCCAGCAGTTATGAACCTAGCGGGAGGAAGGGGACAGATACGCAGTATTTT. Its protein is CASSYEPSGRKGTDTQYF.

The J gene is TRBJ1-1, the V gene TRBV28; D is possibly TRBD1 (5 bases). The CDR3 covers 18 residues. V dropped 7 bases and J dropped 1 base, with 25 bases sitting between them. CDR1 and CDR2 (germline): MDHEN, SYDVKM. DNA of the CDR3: TGTGCCAGCACTTTTCTTGGCACCCGGGGGGTTTGGAACACTGAAGCTTTCTTT. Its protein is CASTFLGTRGVWNTEAFF.

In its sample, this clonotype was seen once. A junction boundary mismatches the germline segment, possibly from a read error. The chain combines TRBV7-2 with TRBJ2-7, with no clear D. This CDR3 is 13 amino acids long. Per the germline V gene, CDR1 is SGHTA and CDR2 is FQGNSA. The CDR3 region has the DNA TGTGCCAGCAGGATGATAGGGAACTACGATCAGTACTTC. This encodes CASRMIGNYDQYF. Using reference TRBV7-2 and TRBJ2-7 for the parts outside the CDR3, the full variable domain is GAGVSQSPSNKVTEKGKDVELRCDPISGHTALYWYRQSLGQGLEFLIYFQGNSAPDKSGLPSDRFSAERTGGSVSTLTIQRTQQEDSAVYLCASRMIGNYDQYFGPGTRLTVT.

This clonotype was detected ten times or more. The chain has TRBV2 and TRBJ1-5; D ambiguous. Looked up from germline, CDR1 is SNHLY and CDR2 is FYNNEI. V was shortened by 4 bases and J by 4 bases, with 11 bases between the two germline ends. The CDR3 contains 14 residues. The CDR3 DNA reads TGTGCCAGCAGTGTGGGGTGGGGAAATCAGCCCCAGCATTTT. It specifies CASSVGWGNQPQHF.

The DNA of the CDR3 is TGCAGTGCTAGAGCAGTGGACGAAACCTTC. Its translation is CSARAVDETF. The chain joins TRBV20-1 to TRBJ1-2; D gene ambiguous. V lost 1 base to trimming and J lost 14 bases, with 11 bases between them. Per germline, CDR1 DFQATT and CDR2 SNEGSKA (reference sequence). This CDR3 has 10 amino acids.

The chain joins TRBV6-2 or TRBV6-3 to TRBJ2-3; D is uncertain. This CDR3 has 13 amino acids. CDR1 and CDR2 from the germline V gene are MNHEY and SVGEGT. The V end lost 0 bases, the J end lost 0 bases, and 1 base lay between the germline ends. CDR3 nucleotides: TGTGCCAGCAGTTACTCTAGCACAGATACGCAGTATTTT. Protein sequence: CASSYSSTDTQYF.

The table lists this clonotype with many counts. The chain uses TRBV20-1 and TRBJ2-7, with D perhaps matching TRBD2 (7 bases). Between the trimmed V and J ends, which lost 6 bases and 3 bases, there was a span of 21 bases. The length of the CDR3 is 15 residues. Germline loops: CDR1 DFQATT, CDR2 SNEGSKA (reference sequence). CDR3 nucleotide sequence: TGCAGTGCAGTCCGGGGAGGGGGACATAGCTACGAGCAGTACTTC. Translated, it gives CSAVRGGGHSYEQYF.

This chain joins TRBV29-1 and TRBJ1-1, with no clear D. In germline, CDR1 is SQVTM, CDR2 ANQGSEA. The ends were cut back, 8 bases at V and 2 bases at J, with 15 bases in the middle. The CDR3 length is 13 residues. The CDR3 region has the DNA TGCAGCTTACAGTCGCCAGTCAACACTGAAGCTTTCTTT. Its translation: CSLQSPVNTEAFF.

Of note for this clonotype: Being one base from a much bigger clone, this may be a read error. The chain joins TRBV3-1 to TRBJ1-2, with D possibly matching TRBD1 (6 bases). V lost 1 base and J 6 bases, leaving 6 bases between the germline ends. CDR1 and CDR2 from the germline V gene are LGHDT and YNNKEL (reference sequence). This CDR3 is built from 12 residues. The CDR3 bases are TGTGCCAGCAGCCAAGGACAGGATGGCTACACCTTC. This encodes CASSQGQDGYTF.

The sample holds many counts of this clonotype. The chain's CDR3 is CASSEGGTGLNYGYTF. CDR3 DNA sequence: TGTGCCAGCAGTGAAGGGGGGACAGGCCTTAACTATGGCTACACCTTC. The chain joins TRBV25-1 to TRBJ1-2; 8 bases are shared with TRBD1. CDR3 size: 16 residues. V dropped 2 bases and J dropped 1; count of bases not matched to a gene: 6. Germline V gene sequence: CDR1 MGHDK, CDR2 SYGVNS.